Listed below are T cell receptor beta chains from one sample, sequenced in a study of cytomegalovirus exposure and HLA in healthy donors. Method: immunoSEQ multiplex PCR; TCRdb's copy keeps in-frame clones and lacks some. This sample has roughly 65,000 clones, with around 93% found just once. The sample was PBMCs. Receptor source: a man younger than 35 in good health and CMV-seropositive. CDR3s leave out the opening cysteine and the closing phenylalanine or tryptophan. A D gene is named only where the DNA matches it firmly.

CDR3 | J | D | V
ASSETSGSSDTQY | TRBJ2-3 | TRBD2 | TRBV2
ASSSGTSGMNYNEQF | TRBJ2-1 | TRBD2 | TRBV18
ASSLRDKDIQY | TRBJ2-4 | . | TRBV11-2
ASSGAWDRDYNEQF | TRBJ2-1 | . | TRBV21-1
AWTSTGGGRYT | TRBJ1-2 | TRBD1 | TRBV30
ASSRRSPQDPEKLF | TRBJ1-4 | . | TRBV19
ASSGRDRGADTQY | TRBJ2-3 | TRBD1 | TRBV4-1
ASTLFGGARQNEQF | TRBJ2-1 | . | TRBV27
AISEGRGSGNEKLF | TRBJ1-4 | . | TRBV10-3
ASSFWQGRSNTEAF | TRBJ1-1 | . | TRBV28
ASSLLGTSGTQTQY | TRBJ2-5 | TRBD2 | TRBV27
ASSILGLAGYEQY | TRBJ2-7 | TRBD2 | TRBV19
ASPSDSGRADSSYNEQF | TRBJ2-1 | TRBD2 | TRBV9
ASSQEQGGQPQH | TRBJ1-5 | . | TRBV4-1
ASSRTGFGSYEQY | TRBJ2-7 | . | TRBV14
ASSLGGTSNQPQH | TRBJ1-5 | . | TRBV5-1
ASSRRLAGCQY | TRBJ2-5 | TRBD2 | TRBV11-3
ASSLPGYEQY | TRBJ2-7 | . | TRBV28
ASSLKGDLGETQY | TRBJ2-5 | . | TRBV7-3
ASSYLADEHNEQF | TRBJ2-1 | TRBD2 | TRBV6-5
ASGGAGSPAKNIQY | TRBJ2-4 | TRBD2 | TRBV28
ATSPTGAITDTQY | TRBJ2-3 | TRBD1 | TRBV6-1
ASSLGGNNQPQH | TRBJ1-5 | . | TRBV11-2
ASSEDSLETQY | TRBJ2-5 | . | TRBV2
ASSQLDRDHEQY | TRBJ2-7 | TRBD1 | TRBV4-2
SVETGIGEAF | TRBJ1-1 | . | TRBV29-1
AINEGSGQTSYEQY | TRBJ2-7 | . | TRBV10-3
ASDPGQGGTDTQY | TRBJ2-3 | TRBD1 | TRBV10-1
ASSVGGGLGSGANVLT | TRBJ2-6 | . | TRBV9